The clone carrying this T cell receptor (beta chain) showed up just a few times. What it binds is unknown. Researchers used 5'RACE with constant-segment primers to make TCR alpha and TCR beta cDNA libraries that carry sample barcodes and UMIs. A single record per CDR3 protein comes from TCRdb applying MiXCR to the 5' RACE reads. The sample lists approximately 300,000 distinct CDR3 sequences, approximately 20% occurring once. The data derive from a study of T-cell memory formation after mild COVID-19. Study-wide context: Largely donor-specific TCR clusters were found.

Findings of the study overall: The finding that pre-infection memory included some responding clones suggested that cross-reactive memory joined.

Trimming cost V 6 bases and J 6 bases; bases outside gene matches: 7. The CDR3 runs 13 residues. This TCR was recovered from a man aged 18 to 29 who had mild COVID-19 (a few samples of this study predate the infection). Cell type and time point are not known. The chain is built from TRBV12-3 or TRBV12-4 and TRBJ1-2, with 7 bases matching TRBD1. Sequenced input: PBMCs or a T cell subset sorted from them (not recorded which). The CDR3 spells CASRPTGKDGYTF. The CDR3 DNA follows: TGTGCCAGCAGACCGACAGGGAAGGATGGCTACACCTTC.